This is a list of T cell receptor beta chains from one sample in a study of blood T cells in healthy people across ages. TCRdb processed the 5' RACE reads anew with MiXCR; each CDR3 protein has one entry. The sample consists of 800,000 or so distinct CDR3 sequences, 25% of them appearing once. This sample also belongs to another study, concerning T cells of mothers and their children.

The sample consisted of blood. These receptors originate from a boy younger than 18 in good health. Each CDR3 is given with its conserved first and last residue. D genes are given only for firm matches. Clone size is shown for a subset of rows, as once, few, many or a class of expanded clone.

v_gene: TRBV29-1; d_gene: TRBD1; abundance: NA; j_gene: TRBJ1-2; CDR3aa: CSVEVEGTGNYGYTF; CDR3nt: TGCAGCGTTGAGGTTGAAGGGACAGGGAATTATGGCTACACCTTC
v_gene: TRBV3-1; d_gene: TRBD1; abundance: NA; j_gene: TRBJ1-2; CDR3aa: CASSPLDRPHYGYTF; CDR3nt: TGTGCCAGCAGCCCTTTGGACAGGCCGCACTATGGCTACACCTTC
v_gene: TRBV20-1; d_gene: NA; abundance: few; j_gene: TRBJ2-3; CDR3aa: CSARASGRTDTQYF; CDR3nt: TGCAGTGCTAGAGCATCGGGCCGCACAGATACGCAGTATTTT
v_gene: TRBV10-3; d_gene: NA; abundance: NA; j_gene: TRBJ2-5; CDR3aa: CAISWTTLPMETQYF; CDR3nt: TGTGCCATCAGCTGGACTACCTTGCCTATGGAGACCCAGTACTTC
v_gene: TRBV6-4; d_gene: TRBD2; abundance: many; j_gene: TRBJ2-5; CDR3aa: CASSPTSGGQETQYF; CDR3nt: TGTGCCAGCAGCCCGACTAGCGGGGGTCAAGAGACCCAGTACTTC
v_gene: TRBV4-1; d_gene: TRBD2; abundance: few; j_gene: TRBJ2-7; CDR3aa: CASSQVMLWVAGGRYEQYF; CDR3nt: TGCGCCAGCAGCCAAGTGATGCTCTGGGTAGCGGGGGGGCGATACGAGCAGTACTTC
v_gene: TRBV4-3; d_gene: NA; abundance: NA; j_gene: TRBJ2-7; CDR3aa: CASSQDRVTSYEQYF; CDR3nt: TGCGCCAGCAGCCAAGACAGGGTAACCTCCTACGAGCAGTACTTC
v_gene: TRBV5-6; d_gene: NA; abundance: NA; j_gene: TRBJ1-4; CDR3aa: CASSLMSNEKLFF; CDR3nt: TGTGCCAGCAGCTTGATGTCTAATGAAAAACTGTTTTTT
v_gene: TRBV2; d_gene: NA; abundance: NA; j_gene: TRBJ2-5; CDR3aa: CASSELKQSQETQYF; CDR3nt: TGTGCCAGCAGTGAATTGAAACAGTCCCAAGAGACCCAGTACTTC
v_gene: TRBV12-3/TRBV12-4; d_gene: TRBD1; abundance: few; j_gene: TRBJ2-7; CDR3aa: CASTVGRGSAEQYF; CDR3nt: TGTGCCAGCACGGTTGGCAGGGGGTCTGCCGAGCAGTACTTC
v_gene: TRBV24-1; d_gene: NA; abundance: NA; j_gene: TRBJ2-4; CDR3aa: CATSEPLENIQYF; CDR3nt: TGTGCCACCAGTGAACCCCTGGAAAACATTCAGTACTTC
v_gene: TRBV7-8; d_gene: TRBD2; abundance: NA; j_gene: TRBJ2-7; CDR3aa: CVSSLAGQIYEQYF; CDR3nt: TGTGTCAGCAGCTTAGCGGGCCAGATCTACGAGCAGTACTTC
v_gene: TRBV19; d_gene: NA; abundance: NA; j_gene: TRBJ2-1; CDR3aa: CASSPGSYPYNEQFF; CDR3nt: TGTGCCAGTAGCCCGGGATCCTACCCCTACAATGAGCAGTTCTTC
v_gene: TRBV12-3/TRBV12-4; d_gene: NA; abundance: few; j_gene: TRBJ2-3; CDR3aa: CASSPQDSTDTQYF; CDR3nt: TGTGCCAGTTCGCCCCAGGACAGCACAGATACGCAGTATTTT
v_gene: TRBV12-3/TRBV12-4; d_gene: NA; abundance: NA; j_gene: TRBJ2-4; CDR3aa: CASSFPRGSAKNIQYF; CDR3nt: TGTGCCAGCAGTTTTCCCAGAGGCTCGGCCAAAAACATTCAGTACTTC
v_gene: TRBV7-9; d_gene: TRBD1; abundance: few; j_gene: TRBJ1-2; CDR3aa: CAGSSGQGLKDGYTF; CDR3nt: TGTGCCGGCAGCTCCGGACAGGGTTTGAAGGATGGCTACACCTTC
v_gene: TRBV29-1; d_gene: TRBD1; abundance: few; j_gene: TRBJ1-2; CDR3aa: CSVLGQALNYGYTF; CDR3nt: TGCAGCGTGTTAGGACAGGCTCTGAACTATGGCTACACCTTC
v_gene: TRBV5-5; d_gene: NA; abundance: NA; j_gene: TRBJ1-1; CDR3aa: CASRTGTGVYTEAFF; CDR3nt: TGTGCCAGCAGGACCGGGACGGGAGTCTACACTGAAGCTTTCTTT
v_gene: TRBV29-1; d_gene: TRBD1; abundance: NA; j_gene: TRBJ2-7; CDR3aa: CSVEGGTGRTYEQYF; CDR3nt: TGCAGCGTTGAGGGTGGGACAGGGCGAACCTACGAGCAGTACTTC
v_gene: TRBV11-2; d_gene: NA; abundance: many; j_gene: TRBJ2-1; CDR3aa: CASSPSFDEQFF; CDR3nt: TGTGCCAGCAGCCCCTCCTTTGATGAGCAGTTCTTC
v_gene: TRBV24-1; d_gene: NA; abundance: NA; j_gene: TRBJ2-5; CDR3aa: CATSDGGQETQYF; CDR3nt: TGTGCCACCAGTGATGGCGGTCAAGAGACCCAGTACTTC
v_gene: TRBV14; d_gene: NA; abundance: few; j_gene: TRBJ2-1; CDR3aa: CASSQENQYEQFF; CDR3nt: TGTGCCAGCAGCCAAGAGAACCAGTATGAGCAGTTCTTC
v_gene: TRBV7-9; d_gene: NA; abundance: few; j_gene: TRBJ2-7; CDR3aa: CASSLAGGSTQYF; CDR3nt: TGTGCCAGCAGCTTAGCGGGAGGTTCGACGCAGTACTTC
v_gene: TRBV3-1; d_gene: TRBD2; abundance: few; j_gene: TRBJ2-1; CDR3aa: CASSQGLAGGPNNEQFF; CDR3nt: TGTGCCAGCAGCCAAGGACTAGCGGGGGGGCCTAACAATGAGCAGTTCTTC
v_gene: TRBV7-2; d_gene: NA; abundance: NA; j_gene: TRBJ2-7; CDR3aa: CASSLAAASYEQYF; CDR3nt: TGTGCCAGCAGCTTAGCGGCAGCCTCCTACGAGCAGTACTTC
v_gene: TRBV4-3; d_gene: NA; abundance: NA; j_gene: TRBJ2-7; CDR3aa: CASSQGGEGSYEQYF; CDR3nt: TGCGCCAGCAGCCAAGGCGGGGAAGGGTCCTACGAGCAGTACTTC
v_gene: TRBV7-6; d_gene: TRBD1; abundance: few; j_gene: TRBJ2-1; CDR3aa: CASSPRGQGAQGGQNYNEQFF; CDR3nt: TGTGCCAGCAGCCCTCGGGGACAGGGGGCGCAGGGGGGCCAAAACTACAATGAGCAGTTCTTC
v_gene: TRBV28; d_gene: TRBD1; abundance: NA; j_gene: TRBJ2-1; CDR3aa: CASSLFGTEKENNEQFF; CDR3nt: TGTGCCAGCAGTTTGTTCGGGACAGAAAAAGAGAACAATGAGCAGTTCTTC
v_gene: TRBV6-6; d_gene: TRBD2; abundance: NA; j_gene: TRBJ2-7; CDR3aa: CASSYTVAGTDEQYF; CDR3nt: TGTGCCAGCAGTTACACGGTAGCGGGGACCGACGAGCAGTACTTC
v_gene: TRBV6-5; d_gene: NA; abundance: NA; j_gene: TRBJ1-1; CDR3aa: CASRPFGGVPEAFF; CDR3nt: TGTGCCAGCAGACCCTTCGGGGGCGTCCCTGAAGCTTTCTTT
v_gene: TRBV18; d_gene: NA; abundance: NA; j_gene: TRBJ2-1; CDR3aa: CASSPPRGQGTNNEQFF; CDR3nt: TGTGCCAGCTCACCACCGAGAGGCCAGGGGACGAACAATGAGCAGTTCTTC
v_gene: TRBV29-1; d_gene: NA; abundance: many; j_gene: TRBJ2-5; CDR3aa: CSVFDWEETQYF; CDR3nt: TGCAGCGTTTTTGACTGGGAAGAGACCCAGTACTTC
v_gene: TRBV19; d_gene: NA; abundance: NA; j_gene: TRBJ2-3; CDR3aa: CASNPGTLTSTDTQYF; CDR3nt: TGTGCCAGCAACCCCGGGACTCTAACTAGCACAGATACGCAGTATTTT
v_gene: TRBV7-3; d_gene: NA; abundance: NA; j_gene: TRBJ1-6; CDR3aa: CASSPETGGSSYNSPLHF; CDR3nt: TGTGCCAGCAGCCCCGAGACTGGGGGAAGCTCCTATAATTCACCCCTCCACTTT
v_gene: TRBV25-1; d_gene: NA; abundance: few; j_gene: TRBJ1-5; CDR3aa: CASSDLGTHQPQHF; CDR3nt: TGTGCCAGCAGTGATCTGGGAACCCATCAGCCCCAGCATTTT
v_gene: TRBV7-9; d_gene: TRBD1; abundance: few; j_gene: TRBJ2-7; CDR3aa: CASSLEGQGSDEQYF; CDR3nt: TGTGCCAGCAGCTTAGAAGGACAGGGCTCGGACGAGCAGTACTTC